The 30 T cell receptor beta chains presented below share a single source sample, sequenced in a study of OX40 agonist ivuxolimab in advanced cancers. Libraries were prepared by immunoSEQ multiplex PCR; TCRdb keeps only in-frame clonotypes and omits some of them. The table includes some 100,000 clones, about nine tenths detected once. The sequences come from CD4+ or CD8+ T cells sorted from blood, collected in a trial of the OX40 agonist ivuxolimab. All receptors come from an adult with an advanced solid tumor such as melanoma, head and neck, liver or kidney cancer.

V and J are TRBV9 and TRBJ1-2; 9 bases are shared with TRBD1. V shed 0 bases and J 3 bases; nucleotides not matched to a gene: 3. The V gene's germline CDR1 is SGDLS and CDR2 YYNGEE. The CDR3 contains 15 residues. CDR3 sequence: CASSVAGTGHYGYTF. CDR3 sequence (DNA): TGTGCCAGCAGCGTAGCCGGGACAGGGCACTATGGCTACACCTTC.

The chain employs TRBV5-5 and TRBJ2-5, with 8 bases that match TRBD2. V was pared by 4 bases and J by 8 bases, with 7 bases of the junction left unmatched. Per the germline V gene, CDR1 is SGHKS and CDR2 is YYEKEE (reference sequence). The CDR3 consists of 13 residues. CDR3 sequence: CASSGVAGFTQYF. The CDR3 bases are TGTGCCAGCAGCGGGGTAGCGGGATTTACCCAGTACTTC. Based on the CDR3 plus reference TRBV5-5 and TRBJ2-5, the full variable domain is DAGVTQSPTHLIKTRGQQVTLRCSPISGHKSVSWYQQVLGQGPQFIFQYYEKEERGRGNFPDRFSARQFPNYSSELNVNALLLGDSALYLCASSGVAGFTQYFGPGTRLLVL.

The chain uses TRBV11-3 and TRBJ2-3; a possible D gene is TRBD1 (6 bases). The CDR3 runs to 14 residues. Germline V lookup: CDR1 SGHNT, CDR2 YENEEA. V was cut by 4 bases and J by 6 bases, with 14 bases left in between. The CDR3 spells CASSSLDRLDTQYF. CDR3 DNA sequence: TGTGCCAGCAGCTCGCTCGACAGGTTGGATACGCAGTATTTT.

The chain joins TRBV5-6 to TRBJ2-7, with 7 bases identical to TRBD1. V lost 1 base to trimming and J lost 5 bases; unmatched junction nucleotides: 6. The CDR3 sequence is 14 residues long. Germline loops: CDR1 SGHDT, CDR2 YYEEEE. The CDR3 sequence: CASSLLQGSNEQYF. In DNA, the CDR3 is TGTGCCAGCAGCTTGCTACAGGGGTCCAACGAGCAGTACTTC.

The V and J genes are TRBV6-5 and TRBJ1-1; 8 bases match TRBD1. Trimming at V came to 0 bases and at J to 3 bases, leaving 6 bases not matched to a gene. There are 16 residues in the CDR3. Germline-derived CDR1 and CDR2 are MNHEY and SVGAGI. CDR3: CASSYSLTGAHTEAFF. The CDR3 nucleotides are TGTGCCAGCAGTTACTCGTTGACAGGGGCGCACACTGAAGCTTTCTTT.

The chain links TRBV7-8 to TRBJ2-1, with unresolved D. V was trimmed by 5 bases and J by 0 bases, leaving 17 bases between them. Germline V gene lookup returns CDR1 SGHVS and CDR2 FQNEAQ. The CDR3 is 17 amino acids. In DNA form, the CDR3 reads TGTGCCAGCAGCCACCTAAGAGGTCGCGGCTCCTACAATGAGCAGTTCTTC. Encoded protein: CASSHLRGRGSYNEQFF. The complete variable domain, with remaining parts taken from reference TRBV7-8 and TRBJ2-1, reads GAGVSQSPRYKVAKRGQDVALRCDPISGHVSLFWYQQALGQGPEFLTYFQNEAQLDKSGLPSDRFFAERPEGSVSTLKIQRTQQEDSAVYLCASSHLRGRGSYNEQFFGPGTRLTVL.

The CDR3 here is CASTGGYEQYF. As DNA, the CDR3 is TGTGCCAGCACAGGGGGATACGAGCAGTACTTC. The chain joins TRBV25-1 to TRBJ2-7; 7 bases fit TRBD1. Germline loops: CDR1 MGHDK, CDR2 SYGVNS. The CDR3 runs to 11 residues. V lost 7 bases, J lost 4 bases, and 1 base stayed unmatched.

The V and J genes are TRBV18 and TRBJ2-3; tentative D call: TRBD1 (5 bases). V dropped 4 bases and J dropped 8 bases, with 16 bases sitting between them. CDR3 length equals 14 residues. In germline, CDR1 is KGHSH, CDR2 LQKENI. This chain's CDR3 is CASSQQGLVVTQYF. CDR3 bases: TGTGCCAGCTCACAGCAGGGCCTCGTAGTTACGCAGTATTTT.

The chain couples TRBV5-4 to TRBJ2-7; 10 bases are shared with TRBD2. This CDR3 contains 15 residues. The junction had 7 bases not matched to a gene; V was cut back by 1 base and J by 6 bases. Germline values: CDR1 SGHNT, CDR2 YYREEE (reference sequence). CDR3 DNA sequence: TGTGCCAGCAGCTTGAAAGTAGCGGGAGGCGGCGAGCAGTACTTC. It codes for CASSLKVAGGGEQYF. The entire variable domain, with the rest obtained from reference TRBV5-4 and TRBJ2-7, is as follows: ETGVTQSPTHLIKTRGQQVTLRCSSQSGHNTVSWYQQALGQGPQFIFQYYREEENGRGNFPPRFSGLQFPNYSSELNVNALELDDSALYLCASSLKVAGGGEQYFGPGTRLTVT.

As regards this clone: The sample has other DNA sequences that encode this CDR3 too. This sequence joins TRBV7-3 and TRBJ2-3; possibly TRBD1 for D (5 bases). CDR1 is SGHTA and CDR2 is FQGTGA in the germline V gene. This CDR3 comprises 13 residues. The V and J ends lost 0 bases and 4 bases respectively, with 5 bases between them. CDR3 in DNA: TGTGCCAGCAGCTTAACGGGGCCAGATACGCAGTATTTT. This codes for CASSLTGPDTQYF.

The CDR3 DNA follows: TGTGCCAGCAGTATTCCGGGACTAGCGGGAAAACCCTACGAGCAGTACTTC. Its translation: CASSIPGLAGKPYEQYF. The J gene is TRBJ2-7, the V gene TRBV28, with TRBD2 identical over 13 bases. The CDR3 has 17 amino acids. J gave up 2 bases and V 5 bases, and 9 bases lay outside the gene matches. CDR1 MDHEN and CDR2 SYDVKM come from the germline V gene.

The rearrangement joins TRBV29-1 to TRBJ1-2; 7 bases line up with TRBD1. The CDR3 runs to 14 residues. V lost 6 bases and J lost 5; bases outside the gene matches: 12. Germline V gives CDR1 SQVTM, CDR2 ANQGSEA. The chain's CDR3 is CSVVEGAGWYGYTF. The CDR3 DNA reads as TGCAGCGTAGTTGAGGGGGCCGGTTGGTATGGCTACACCTTC.

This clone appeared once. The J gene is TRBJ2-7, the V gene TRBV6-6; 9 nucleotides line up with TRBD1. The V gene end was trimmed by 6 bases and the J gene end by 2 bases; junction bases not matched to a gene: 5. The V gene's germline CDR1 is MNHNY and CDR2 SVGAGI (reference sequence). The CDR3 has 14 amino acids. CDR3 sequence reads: CASRFGTGPYEQYF. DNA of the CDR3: TGTGCCAGCAGATTCGGGACAGGGCCCTACGAGCAGTACTTC.

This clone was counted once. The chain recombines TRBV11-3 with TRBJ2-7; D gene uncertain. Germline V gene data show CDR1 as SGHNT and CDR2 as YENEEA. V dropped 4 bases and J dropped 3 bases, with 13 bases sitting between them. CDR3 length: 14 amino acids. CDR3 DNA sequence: TGTGCCAGCAGCTCGGACCAAGGGAACTACGAGCAGTACTTC. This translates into CASSSDQGNYEQYF.

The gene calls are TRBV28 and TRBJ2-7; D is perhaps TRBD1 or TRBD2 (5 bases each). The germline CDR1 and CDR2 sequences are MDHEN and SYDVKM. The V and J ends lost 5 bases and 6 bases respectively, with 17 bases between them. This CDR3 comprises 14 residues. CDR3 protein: CASSPSGPLAEQYF. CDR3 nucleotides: TGTGCCAGCAGTCCCTCGGGACCTCTCGCCGAGCAGTACTTC.

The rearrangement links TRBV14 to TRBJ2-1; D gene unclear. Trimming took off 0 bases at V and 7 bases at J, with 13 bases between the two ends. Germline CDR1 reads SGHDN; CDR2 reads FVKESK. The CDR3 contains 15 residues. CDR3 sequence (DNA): TGTGCCAGCAGCCAAGATGGGCTAGTTACAAATGAGCAGTTCTTC. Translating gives CASSQDGLVTNEQFF.

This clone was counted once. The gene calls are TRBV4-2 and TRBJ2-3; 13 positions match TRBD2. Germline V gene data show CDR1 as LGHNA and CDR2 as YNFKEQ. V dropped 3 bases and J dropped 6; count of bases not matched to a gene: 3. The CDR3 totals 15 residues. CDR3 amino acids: CASSQGTSGEDTQYF. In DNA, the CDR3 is TGTGCCAGCAGCCAGGGGACTAGCGGGGAGGATACGCAGTATTTT.

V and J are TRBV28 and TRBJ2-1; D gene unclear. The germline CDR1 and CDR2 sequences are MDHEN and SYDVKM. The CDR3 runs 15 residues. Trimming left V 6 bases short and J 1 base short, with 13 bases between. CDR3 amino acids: CASSSTTKSYNEQFF. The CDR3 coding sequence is TGTGCCAGCAGCAGTACGACAAAGTCCTACAATGAGCAGTTCTTC.

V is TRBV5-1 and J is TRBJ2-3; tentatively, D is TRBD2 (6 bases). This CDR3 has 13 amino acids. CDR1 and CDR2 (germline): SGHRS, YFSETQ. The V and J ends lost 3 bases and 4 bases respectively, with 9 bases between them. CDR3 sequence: CASSSDYPDTQYF. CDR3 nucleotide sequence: TGCGCCAGCAGCTCGGACTACCCAGATACGCAGTATTTT. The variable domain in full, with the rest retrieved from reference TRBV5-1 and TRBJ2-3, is KAGVTQTPRYLIKTRGQQVTLSCSPISGHRSVSWYQQTPGQGLQFLFEYFSETQRNKGNFPGRFSGRQFSNSRSEMNVSTLELGDSALYLCASSSDYPDTQYFGPGTRLTVL.

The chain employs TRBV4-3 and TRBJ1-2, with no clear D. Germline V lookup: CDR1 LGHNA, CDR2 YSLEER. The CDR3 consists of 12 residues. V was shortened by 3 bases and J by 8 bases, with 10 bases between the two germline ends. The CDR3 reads CASSHGRAGYTF. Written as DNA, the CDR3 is TGCGCCAGCAGCCATGGTAGGGCAGGCTACACCTTC.

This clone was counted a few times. The CDR3 protein is CASSDQGTGANVLTF. CDR3 nucleotide sequence: TGTGCCAGCAGTGATCAGGGCACTGGGGCCAACGTCCTGACTTTC. The V gene is TRBV2, the J gene TRBJ2-6; D perhaps matches TRBD1 (5 bases). This CDR3 is 15 amino acids long. The V gene's germline CDR1 is SNHLY and CDR2 FYNNEI. V was trimmed by 3 bases and J by 2 bases, leaving 8 bases between them.

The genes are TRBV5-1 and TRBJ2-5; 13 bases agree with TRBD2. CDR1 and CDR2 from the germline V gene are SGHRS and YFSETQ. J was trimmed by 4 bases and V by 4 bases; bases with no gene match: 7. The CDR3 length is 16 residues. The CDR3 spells CASSPGLAGALETQYF. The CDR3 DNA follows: TGCGCCAGCAGCCCCGGACTAGCGGGAGCCCTAGAGACCCAGTACTTC.

CDR3 nucleotide sequence: TGTGCCAGCAGAAGATGGCAGGGGGCAGGCGATGAGCAGTTCTTC. Residues: CASRRWQGAGDEQFF. This chain uses TRBV28 with TRBJ2-1, with TRBD1 matching over 8 bases. V dropped 6 bases and J dropped 8; count of bases not matched to a gene: 12. The germline V gene has CDR1 MDHEN and CDR2 SYDVKM. This CDR3 is built from 15 residues.

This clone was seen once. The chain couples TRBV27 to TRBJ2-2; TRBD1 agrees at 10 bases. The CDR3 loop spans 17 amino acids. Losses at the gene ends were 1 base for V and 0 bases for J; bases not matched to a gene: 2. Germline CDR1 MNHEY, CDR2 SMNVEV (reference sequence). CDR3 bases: TGTGCCAGCAGTTTATTTGGACAGGGGGCGAACACCGGGGAGCTGTTTTTT. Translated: CASSLFGQGANTGELFF.

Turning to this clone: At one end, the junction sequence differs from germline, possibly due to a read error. The CDR3 coding sequence is TGTGCTATAACGACGCCCGAATCCTTCGAGCAGTACTTC. This encodes CAITTPESFEQYF. The rearrangement joins TRBV2 to TRBJ2-7; D is undetermined. This CDR3 comprises 13 residues. Germline CDR1 SNHLY, CDR2 FYNNEI.

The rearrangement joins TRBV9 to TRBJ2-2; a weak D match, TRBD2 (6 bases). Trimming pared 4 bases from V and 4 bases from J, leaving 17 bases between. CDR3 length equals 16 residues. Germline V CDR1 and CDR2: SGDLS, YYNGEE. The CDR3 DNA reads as TGTGCCAGCAGCCCCCAGGGTAGCGGACTCACCGGGGAGCTGTTTTTT. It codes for CASSPQGSGLTGELFF.

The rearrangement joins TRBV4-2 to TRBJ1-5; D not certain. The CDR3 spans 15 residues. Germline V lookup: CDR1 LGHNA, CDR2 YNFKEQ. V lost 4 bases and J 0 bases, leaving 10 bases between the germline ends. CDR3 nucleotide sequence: TGTGCCAGCAGCCGCGACCAAGATAGCAATCAGCCCCAGCATTTT. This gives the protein CASSRDQDSNQPQHF.

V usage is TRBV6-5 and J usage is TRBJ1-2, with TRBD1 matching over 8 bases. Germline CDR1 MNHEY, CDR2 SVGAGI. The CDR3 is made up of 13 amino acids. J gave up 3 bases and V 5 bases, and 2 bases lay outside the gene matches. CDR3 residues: CASSPTGDYGYTF. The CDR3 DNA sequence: TGTGCCAGCAGTCCGACAGGGGACTATGGCTACACCTTC.

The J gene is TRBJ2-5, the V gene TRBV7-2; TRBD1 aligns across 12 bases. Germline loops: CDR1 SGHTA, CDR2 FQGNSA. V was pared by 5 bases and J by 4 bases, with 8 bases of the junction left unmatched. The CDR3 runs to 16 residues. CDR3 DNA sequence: TGTGCCAGCAGCGCACGGGGACAGGGGGCGAGAGAGACCCAGTACTTC. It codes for CASSARGQGARETQYF.

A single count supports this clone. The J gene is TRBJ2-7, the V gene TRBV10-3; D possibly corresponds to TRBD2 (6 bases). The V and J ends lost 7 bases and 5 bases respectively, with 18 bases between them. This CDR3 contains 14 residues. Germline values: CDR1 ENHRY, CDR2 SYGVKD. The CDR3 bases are TGTGCCATCACCCCGGGACTTGGGGTTGACGAGCAGTACTTC. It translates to CAITPGLGVDEQYF.